This TCR beta chain was sequenced during a study of blood T cells in healthy people across ages. As regards this clonotype: Its antigen is not known.

Study conclusions and caveats: Without sorted subsets, naive and antigen-experienced compartments could not be conclusively compared.

This CDR3 region has 17 residues. Germline V lookup: CDR1 MGHRA, CDR2 YSYEKL. V trimming: 4 bases; J trimming: 3 bases; junction bases outside the gene matches: 12. A second PCR of 7 to 11 cycles used a sample-barcoded 5' primer and a J-beta primer mix. TCRdb called the 5' RACE reads again in MiXCR, with one record for every CDR3 protein. The sample has about 1.4 million distinct CDR3 sequences, roughly 64% seen once. The chain joins TRBV4-1 to TRBJ2-5, with 9 bases identical to TRBD2. The receptor was derived from a young man in good health. Sequencing was carried out using blood. CDR3 in DNA: TGCGCCAGCAGCCCCATGTTGGGTAGCGGGGGTAAAGAGACCCAGTACTTC. Translating gives CASSPMLGSGGKETQYF.